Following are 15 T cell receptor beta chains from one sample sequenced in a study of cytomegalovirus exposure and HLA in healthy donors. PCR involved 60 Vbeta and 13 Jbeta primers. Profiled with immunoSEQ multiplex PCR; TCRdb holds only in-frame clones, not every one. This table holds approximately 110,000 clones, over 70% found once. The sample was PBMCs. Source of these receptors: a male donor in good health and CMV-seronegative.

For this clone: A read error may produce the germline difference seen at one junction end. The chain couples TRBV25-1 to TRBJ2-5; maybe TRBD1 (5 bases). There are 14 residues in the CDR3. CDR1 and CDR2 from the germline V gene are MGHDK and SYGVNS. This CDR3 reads CASSEWGAQEAQYF. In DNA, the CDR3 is TGTGCCAGCAGTGAATGGGGCGCCCAAGAGGCCCAGTACTTC.

The chain's CDR3 is CASSTTWNTEAFF. DNA of the CDR3: TGTGCCAGCAGTACGACATGGAACACTGAAGCTTTCTTT. The J gene is TRBJ1-1, the V gene TRBV7-2; D is ambiguous. Germline CDR1 and CDR2: SGHTA and FQGNSA. This CDR3 is 13 amino acids long. Trimming removed 6 bases from V and 1 base from J, with 9 bases in between.

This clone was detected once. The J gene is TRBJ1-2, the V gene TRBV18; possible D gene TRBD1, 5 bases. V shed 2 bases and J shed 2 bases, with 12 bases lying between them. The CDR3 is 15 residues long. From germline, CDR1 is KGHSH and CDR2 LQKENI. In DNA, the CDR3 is TGTGCCAGCTCACCAAGCGGGCAGGGAAACTATGGCTACACCTTC. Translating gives CASSPSGQGNYGYTF.

For the CDR3, the DNA is TGCGCCAGCAGTGAGTCGGGGTGGGGGCACACTGAAGCTTTCTTT. Protein: CASSESGWGHTEAFF. The chain combines TRBV10-2 with TRBJ1-1, with TRBD1 as a possible D gene (6 bases). Looked up from germline, CDR1 is WSHSY and CDR2 is SAAADI. V lost 0 bases, J lost 3 bases, and 11 bases lay in between. CDR3 length: 15 residues.

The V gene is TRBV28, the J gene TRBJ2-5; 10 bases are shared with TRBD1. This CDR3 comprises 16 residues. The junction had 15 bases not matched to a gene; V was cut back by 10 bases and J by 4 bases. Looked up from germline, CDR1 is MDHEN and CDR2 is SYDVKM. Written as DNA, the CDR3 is TGTGCCACCATGCATCTCAGGGACAGGGGAGGAGAGACCCAGTACTTC. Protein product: CATMHLRDRGGETQYF. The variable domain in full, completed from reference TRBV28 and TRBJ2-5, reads DVKVTQSSRYLVKRTGEKVFLECVQDMDHENMFWYRQDPGLGLRLIYFSYDVKMKEKGDIPEGYSVSREKKERFSLILESASTNQTSMYLCATMHLRDRGGETQYFGPGTRLLVL.

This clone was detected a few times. The CDR3 region has the DNA TGTGCCATCAGTGGGTTAGCGGGAGCTACCTACGAGCAGTACTTC. It codes for CAISGLAGATYEQYF. The rearrangement links TRBV10-3 to TRBJ2-5; 9 bases line up with TRBD2. TRBJ2-7 matches the DNA end more closely, so the J call is doubtful. The germline gives CDR1 ENHRY, CDR2 SYGVKD. The length of the CDR3 is 15 residues.

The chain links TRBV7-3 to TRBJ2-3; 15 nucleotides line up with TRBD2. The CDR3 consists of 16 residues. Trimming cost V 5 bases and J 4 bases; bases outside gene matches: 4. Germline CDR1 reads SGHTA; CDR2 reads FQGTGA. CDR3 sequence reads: CASSTGLAGGPDTQYF. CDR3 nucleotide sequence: TGTGCCAGCAGCACCGGACTAGCGGGAGGGCCAGATACGCAGTATTTT. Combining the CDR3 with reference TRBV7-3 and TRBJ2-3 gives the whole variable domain GAGVSQTPSNKVTEKGKYVELRCDPISGHTALYWYRQSLGQGPEFLIYFQGTGAADDSGLPNDRFFAVRPEGSVSTLKIQRTERGDSAVYLCASSTGLAGGPDTQYFGPGTRLTVL.

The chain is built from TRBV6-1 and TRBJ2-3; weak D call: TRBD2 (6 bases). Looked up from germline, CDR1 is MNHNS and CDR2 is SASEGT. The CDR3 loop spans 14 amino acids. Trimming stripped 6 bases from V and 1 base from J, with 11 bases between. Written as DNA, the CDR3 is TGTGCCAGCAGGGAAACTAGCCGCACAGATACGCAGTATTTT. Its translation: CASRETSRTDTQYF.

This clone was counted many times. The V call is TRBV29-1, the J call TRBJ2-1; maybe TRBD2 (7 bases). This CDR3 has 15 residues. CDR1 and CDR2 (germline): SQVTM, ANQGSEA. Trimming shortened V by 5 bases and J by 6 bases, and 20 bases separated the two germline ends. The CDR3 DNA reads TGCAGCGTTCAGGGAGGGGGGTTTCGTTTCAATGAGCAGTTCTTC. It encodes CSVQGGGFRFNEQFF.

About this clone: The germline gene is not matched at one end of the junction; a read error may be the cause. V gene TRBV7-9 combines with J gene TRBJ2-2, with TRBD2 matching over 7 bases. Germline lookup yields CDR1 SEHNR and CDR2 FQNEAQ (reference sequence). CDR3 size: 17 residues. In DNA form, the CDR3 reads TGTTCCAGCAGCCTCTCTCGTGCTAGCGGATACACCGGGGAGCTGTTTTTT. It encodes CSSSLSRASGYTGELFF.

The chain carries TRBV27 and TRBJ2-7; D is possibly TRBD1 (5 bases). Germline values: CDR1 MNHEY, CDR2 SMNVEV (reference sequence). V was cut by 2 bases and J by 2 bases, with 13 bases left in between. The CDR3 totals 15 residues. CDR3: CASSLKPTGTYEQYF. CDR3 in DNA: TGTGCCAGCAGTTTAAAGCCCACAGGAACCTACGAGCAGTACTTC.

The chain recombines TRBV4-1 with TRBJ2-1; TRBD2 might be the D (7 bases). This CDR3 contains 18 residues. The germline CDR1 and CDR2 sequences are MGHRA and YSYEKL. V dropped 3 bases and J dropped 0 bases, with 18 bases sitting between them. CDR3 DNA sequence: TGCGCCAGCAGCCAGGGCGGGGGCGGCTTCTCCTCCTACAATGAGCAGTTCTTC. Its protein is CASSQGGGGFSSYNEQFF.

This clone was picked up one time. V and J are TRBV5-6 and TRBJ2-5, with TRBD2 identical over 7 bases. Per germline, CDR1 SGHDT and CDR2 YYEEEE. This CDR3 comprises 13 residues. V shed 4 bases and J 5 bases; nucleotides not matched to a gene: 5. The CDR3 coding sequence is TGTGCCAGCAGCACTAGCGTGGGTGAGACCCAGTACTTC. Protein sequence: CASSTSVGETQYF.

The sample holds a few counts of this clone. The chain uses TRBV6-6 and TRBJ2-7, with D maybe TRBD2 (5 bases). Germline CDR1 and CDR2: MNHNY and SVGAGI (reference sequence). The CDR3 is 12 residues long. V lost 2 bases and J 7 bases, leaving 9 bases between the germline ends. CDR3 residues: CASSYTSGEQYF. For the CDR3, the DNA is TGTGCCAGCAGTTACACCTCGGGGGAGCAGTACTTC.

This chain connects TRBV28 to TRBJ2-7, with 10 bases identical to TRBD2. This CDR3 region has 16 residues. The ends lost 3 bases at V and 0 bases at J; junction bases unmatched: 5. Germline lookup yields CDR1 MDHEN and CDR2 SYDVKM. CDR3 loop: CASSFELAGLSYEQYF. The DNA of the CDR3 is TGTGCCAGCAGTTTCGAACTAGCGGGACTCTCCTACGAGCAGTACTTC.